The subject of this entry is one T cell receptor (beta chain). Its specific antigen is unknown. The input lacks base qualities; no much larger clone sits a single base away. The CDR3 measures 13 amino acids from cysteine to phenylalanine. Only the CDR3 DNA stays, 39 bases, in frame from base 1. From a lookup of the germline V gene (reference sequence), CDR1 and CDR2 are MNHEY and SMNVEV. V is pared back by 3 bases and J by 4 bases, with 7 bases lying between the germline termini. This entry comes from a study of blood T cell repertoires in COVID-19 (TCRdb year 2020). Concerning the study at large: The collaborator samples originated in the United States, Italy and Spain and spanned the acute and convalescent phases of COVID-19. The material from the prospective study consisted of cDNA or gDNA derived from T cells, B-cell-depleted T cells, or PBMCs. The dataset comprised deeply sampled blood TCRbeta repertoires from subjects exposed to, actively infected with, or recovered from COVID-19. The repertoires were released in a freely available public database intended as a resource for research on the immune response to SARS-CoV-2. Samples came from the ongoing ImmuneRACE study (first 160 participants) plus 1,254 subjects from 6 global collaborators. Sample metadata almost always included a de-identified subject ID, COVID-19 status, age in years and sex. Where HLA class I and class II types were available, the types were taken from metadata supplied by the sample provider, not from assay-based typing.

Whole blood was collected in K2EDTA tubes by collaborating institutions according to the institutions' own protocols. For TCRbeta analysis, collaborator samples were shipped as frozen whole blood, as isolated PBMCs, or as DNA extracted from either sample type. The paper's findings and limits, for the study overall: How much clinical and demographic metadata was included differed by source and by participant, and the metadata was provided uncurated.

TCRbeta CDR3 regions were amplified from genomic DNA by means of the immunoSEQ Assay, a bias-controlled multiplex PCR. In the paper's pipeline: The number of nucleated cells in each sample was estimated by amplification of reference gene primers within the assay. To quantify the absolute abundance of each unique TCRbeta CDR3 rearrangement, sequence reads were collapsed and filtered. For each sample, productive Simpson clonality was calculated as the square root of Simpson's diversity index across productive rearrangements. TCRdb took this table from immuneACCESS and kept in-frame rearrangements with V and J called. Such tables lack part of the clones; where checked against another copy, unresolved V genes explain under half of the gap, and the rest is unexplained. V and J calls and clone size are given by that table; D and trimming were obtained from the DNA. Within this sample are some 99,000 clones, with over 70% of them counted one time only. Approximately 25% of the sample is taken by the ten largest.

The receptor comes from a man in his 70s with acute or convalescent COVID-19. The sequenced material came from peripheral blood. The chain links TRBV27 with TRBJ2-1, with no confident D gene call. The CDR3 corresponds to CASSLGRYNEQFF. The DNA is TGTGCCAGCAGTTTGGGCCGTTACAATGAGCAGTTCTTC.